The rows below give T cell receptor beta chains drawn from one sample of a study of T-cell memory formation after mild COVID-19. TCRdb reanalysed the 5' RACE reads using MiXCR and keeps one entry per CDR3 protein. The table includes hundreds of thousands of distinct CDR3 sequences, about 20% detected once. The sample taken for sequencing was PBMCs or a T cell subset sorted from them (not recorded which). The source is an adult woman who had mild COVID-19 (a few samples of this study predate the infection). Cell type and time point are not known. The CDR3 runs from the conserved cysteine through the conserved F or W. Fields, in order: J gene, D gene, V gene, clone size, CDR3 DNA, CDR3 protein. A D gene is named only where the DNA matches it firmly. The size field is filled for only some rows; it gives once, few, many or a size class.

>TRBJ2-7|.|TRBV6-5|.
TGTGCCAGCAAAGGTATGACAGGACCAGCCGAGCAGTACTTC
CASKGMTGPAEQYF
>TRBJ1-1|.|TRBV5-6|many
TGTGCCAGCAGTTTACCAGGGATGAACACTGAAGCTTTCTTT
CASSLPGMNTEAFF
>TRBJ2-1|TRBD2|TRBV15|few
TGTGCCACCAGCACTAGCGGGAGTCTTGATGAGCAGTTCTTC
CATSTSGSLDEQFF
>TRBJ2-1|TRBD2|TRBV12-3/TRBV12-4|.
TGTGCCAGCAGTTTTCCAAGCGGGAGAGGAAATGAGCAGTTCTTC
CASSFPSGRGNEQFF
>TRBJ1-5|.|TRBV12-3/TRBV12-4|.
TGTGCCAGCCAGAGCAGACTCAATCAGCCCCAGCATTTT
CASQSRLNQPQHF
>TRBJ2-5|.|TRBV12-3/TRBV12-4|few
TGTGCCAGCAGTTTTTTTTTAGACCGGATGGAGGAGACCCAGTACTTC
CASSFFLDRMEETQYF
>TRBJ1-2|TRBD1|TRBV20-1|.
TGCAGTGCTAGAGATCAGGGGGGCGGGATTTATGGCTACACCTTC
CSARDQGGGIYGYTF
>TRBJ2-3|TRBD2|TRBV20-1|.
TGCAGTGCCCCGGAGGCTAGCGGGCGGGGTAGCACAGATACGCAGTATTTT
CSAPEASGRGSTDTQYF
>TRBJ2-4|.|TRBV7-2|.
TGTGCCAGCAGCTTAGACAGCCCCAAAAACATTCAGTACTTC
CASSLDSPKNIQYF
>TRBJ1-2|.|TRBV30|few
TGTGCCTGGAGCCCAATATATGGCTACACCTTC
CAWSPIYGYTF
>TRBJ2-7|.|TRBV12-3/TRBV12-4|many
TGTGCCAGCAGTTACGAGCAGTACTTC
CASSYEQYF
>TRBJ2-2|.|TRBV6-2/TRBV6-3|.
TGTGCCGGTCGGGGCAGCGCGAACACCGGGGAGCTGTTTTTT
CAGRGSANTGELFF
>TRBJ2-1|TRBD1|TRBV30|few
TGTGCCTGGAGTGCTCGGGACAGGGGTTACAATGAGCAGTTCTTC
CAWSARDRGYNEQFF
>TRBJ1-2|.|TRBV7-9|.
TGTGCCAGCAGCTTAGCCCGGTATGGCTACACCTTC
CASSLARYGYTF
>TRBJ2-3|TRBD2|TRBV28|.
TGTGCCAGCAGCCACCCCTCTTTTAGCGGGGTCGGCACAGATACGCAGTATTTT
CASSHPSFSGVGTDTQYF